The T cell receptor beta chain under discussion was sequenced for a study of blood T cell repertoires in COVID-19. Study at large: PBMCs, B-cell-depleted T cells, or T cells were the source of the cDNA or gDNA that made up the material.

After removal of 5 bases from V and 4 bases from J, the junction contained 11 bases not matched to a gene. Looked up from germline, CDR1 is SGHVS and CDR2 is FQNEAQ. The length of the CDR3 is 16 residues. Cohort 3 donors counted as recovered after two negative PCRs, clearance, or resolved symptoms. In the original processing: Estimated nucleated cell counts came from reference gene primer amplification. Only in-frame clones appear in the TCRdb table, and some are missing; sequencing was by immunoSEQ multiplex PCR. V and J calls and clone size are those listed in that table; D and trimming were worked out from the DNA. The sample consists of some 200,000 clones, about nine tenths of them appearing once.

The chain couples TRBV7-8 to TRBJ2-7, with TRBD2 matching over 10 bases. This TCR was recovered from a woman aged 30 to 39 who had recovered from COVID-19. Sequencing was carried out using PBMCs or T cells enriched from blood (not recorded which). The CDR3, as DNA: TGTGCCAGCAGCCCCAGAGCGGGAGGGGGCGGGTACGAGCAGTACTTC. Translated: CASSPRAGGGGYEQYF. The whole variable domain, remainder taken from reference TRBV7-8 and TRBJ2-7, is GAGVSQSPRYKVAKRGQDVALRCDPISGHVSLFWYQQALGQGPEFLTYFQNEAQLDKSGLPSDRFFAERPEGSVSTLKIQRTQQEDSAVYLCASSPRAGGGGYEQYFGPGTRLTVT.